Listed below are T cell receptor beta chains from one sample, sequenced in a study of CD8 T cells in ankylosing spondylitis. TCRdb analysed the 5' RACE reads with MiXCR anew, one entry per CDR3 protein. The table records 200,000 to 250,000 distinct CDR3 sequences, around 17% of them present only once. Sequenced input: blood, either unsorted or a sorted T cell fraction (not recorded which). Receptors originate from a male donor with ankylosing spondylitis. Each CDR3 is given with its conserved first and last residue. D genes are given only for firm matches. The size entry is marked missing in some rows and otherwise reads once, few, many or a size class.

clone size	D gene	CDR3 length	J gene	V gene	CDR3 DNA	CDR3 protein
.	.	11	TRBJ2-1	TRBV18	TGTGCCAGCTCACCAGGCACCGAGGAGTTCTTC	CASSPGTEEFF
.	.	15	TRBJ2-7	TRBV7-8	TGTGCCAGCAGCTTAGAGACAGGGGAGGGATACGAGCAGTACTTC	CASSLETGEGYEQYF
few	TRBD2	17	TRBJ2-3	TRBV7-9	TGTGCCAGCAGCCCCCCCTCCGCGGGGGGGGGCACAGATACGCAGTATTTT	CASSPPSAGGGTDTQYF
few	.	12	TRBJ2-7	TRBV10-3	TGTGCCATCAGTGAGGGCAGGGCCTACGAGCAGTTC	CAISEGRAYEQF
few	.	14	TRBJ2-5	TRBV7-9	TGTGCCAGCAGCTTAGCTACTGGGCAAGAGACCCAGTACTTC	CASSLATGQETQYF
.	TRBD1	16	TRBJ2-7	TRBV7-6	TGTGCCAGCAGCTTAGAGACAGGGGGGCTGCCCTACGAGCAGTACTTC	CASSLETGGLPYEQYF
.	.	11	TRBJ1-1	TRBV20-1	TGCAGTGCTAGAGACCGGCCTGAAGCTTTCTTT	CSARDRPEAFF
.	TRBD2	14	TRBJ2-1	TRBV3-1	TGTGCCAGCAGCCAACCTAGCGGGAGTGATGAGCAGTTCTTC	CASSQPSGSDEQFF
few	.	15	TRBJ2-3	TRBV20-1	TGCAGTGCTAGAGTCGGGTGGGTCGTGGGGTTTACGCAGTATTTT	CSARVGWVVGFTQYF
.	.	12	TRBJ2-7	TRBV12-3/TRBV12-4	TGTGCCAGCAGTCCTGAGTTTTACGAGCAGTACTTC	CASSPEFYEQYF
few	.	14	TRBJ2-1	TRBV7-9	TGTGCCAGCAGCTTAGCGGCAGGGTTGAATGAGCAGTTCTTC	CASSLAAGLNEQFF
.	.	13	TRBJ2-1	TRBV27	TGTGCCAGCAGTCCGGACGCACTCAATGAGCAGTTCTTC	CASSPDALNEQFF
.	TRBD1	19	TRBJ2-1	TRBV12-3/TRBV12-4	TGTGCCAGCAGGAACCCGGGACAGGGCGAATGGAGCTCCTACAATGAGCAGTTCTTC	CASRNPGQGEWSSYNEQFF
.	.	13	TRBJ2-3	TRBV2	TGTGCCAGCGGGACCGAGCTGTTGGATACGCAGTATTTT	CASGTELLDTQYF
.	.	12	TRBJ2-7	TRBV29-1	TGCAGCGTTGGGGTGGGACTCTACGGGCAGTACTTC	CSVGVGLYGQYF
few	.	13	TRBJ1-5	TRBV12-3/TRBV12-4	TGTGCCAGCAACAGCCATAGCAATCAGCCCCAGCATTTT	CASNSHSNQPQHF
many	.	15	TRBJ1-1	TRBV7-9	TGTGCCAGCAGCTTAGGTGCAGGAGCGGACACTGAAGCTTTCTTT	CASSLGAGADTEAFF
few	.	14	TRBJ2-7	TRBV19	TGTGCCAGTAGTATAGATCTGGAATTCTACGAGCAGTACTTC	CASSIDLEFYEQYF
.	.	15	TRBJ2-2	TRBV5-1	TGCGTCGGCAGCTTCTCACAGGGCAACACCGGGGAGCTGTTTTTT	CVGSFSQGNTGELFF
few	.	16	TRBJ1-1	TRBV3-1	TGTGCCAGCAGCCAAAACGCTCCGGCAGAGGGGTATGAAGCTTTCTTT	CASSQNAPAEGYEAFF
few	.	14	TRBJ1-5	TRBV6-1	TGTGCCAGCAGTGATCCGACAGAACTTCAGCCCCAGCATTTT	CASSDPTELQPQHF
few	.	13	TRBJ2-1	TRBV7-8	TGTGCCAGCAGCTTAGGGGCTAGCTATGAGCAGTTCTTC	CASSLGASYEQFF
.	.	17	TRBJ2-1	TRBV15	TGTGCCACCAGCAGAGAAAGGGGTGGAGGGCGCCACAATGAGCAGTTCTTC	CATSRERGGGRHNEQFF
few	TRBD1	13	TRBJ2-2	TRBV5-1	TGCGCCTCATGGACAGGGAACACCGGGGAGCTGTTTTTT	CASWTGNTGELFF
few	TRBD1	17	TRBJ2-7	TRBV14	TGTGCCAGCAGCCAGCAAGGGACAGGACAACTTGGGGACGAGCAGTACTTC	CASSQQGTGQLGDEQYF
few	.	14	TRBJ1-5	TRBV24-1	TGTGCCACCAGTGATCAGGGGCGCAATCAGCCCCAGCATTTT	CATSDQGRNQPQHF
few	TRBD2	15	TRBJ2-7	TRBV28	TGTGCCAGCAGCAGGACTAGCGGGGGGGCCCTGGAGCAGTACTTC	CASSRTSGGALEQYF
.	TRBD2	16	TRBJ2-5	TRBV7-8	TGTGCCAGCAGCTTGCGACTAGCGGGGGCTCAAGAGACCCAGTACTTC	CASSLRLAGAQETQYF
few	TRBD1	16	TRBJ1-2	TRBV12-3/TRBV12-4	TGTGCCAGCAGTTTAGGGGGACAGTTATTTAACTATGGCTACACCTTC	CASSLGGQLFNYGYTF
many	.	11	TRBJ2-1	TRBV20-1	TGCAGTGCTAGCCGTGAGGATGAGCAGTTCTTC	CSASREDEQFF
few	.	12	TRBJ2-2	TRBV9	TGTGCCAGCAGCGCCCCGGTCGGGGAGCTGTTTTTT	CASSAPVGELFF
.	.	13	TRBJ1-1	TRBV27	TGTGCCAGCCAGGGGAATACATTTGGTGAAGCTTTCTTT	CASQGNTFGEAFF
few	.	13	TRBJ2-3	TRBV6-1	TGTGCCAGCAGTCGGACCATCACAGATACGCAGTATTTT	CASSRTITDTQYF
once	TRBD2	17	TRBJ2-7	TRBV7-2	TGTGCCAGCAGCTTAGTGGGGGTAGCGGGTGTGGGGGTCGAGCAGTACTTC	CASSLVGVAGVGVEQYF
.	TRBD2	15	TRBJ2-1	TRBV7-2	TGTGCCAGCAGCTTAGTGGCGGGAGTCTACAATGAGCAGTTCTTC	CASSLVAGVYNEQFF
.	.	12	TRBJ2-1	TRBV14	TGTGCCAGCAGGGGGGTAACGGGGGAGCAGTTCTTC	CASRGVTGEQFF
.	TRBD2	17	TRBJ2-1	TRBV19	TGTGCCAGTAGTATAACTAGCGGGGGGGCTTCTGCAAATGAGCAGTTCTTC	CASSITSGGASANEQFF
few	.	12	TRBJ1-1	TRBV20-1	TGCAGTGCTAGGAGGGAGGGCCCTGAAGCTTTCTTT	CSARREGPEAFF
few	.	16	TRBJ2-7	TRBV2	TGTGCCAGCAGTGCGTCCCCGGCGGACCACTCCTACGAGCAGTACTTC	CASSASPADHSYEQYF
many	.	14	TRBJ2-7	TRBV29-1	TGCAGCGTTGAAGTTGAAGTTGGGGCCCTGGAGCAGTACTTC	CSVEVEVGALEQYF